This T cell receptor beta chain was sequenced for a study of technical replicates of blood from several donors. CDR1 is GTSNPN, CDR2 SVGIG, per germline (reference sequence). Germline trimming cut 2 bases from V and 5 bases from J; bases unmatched to any gene: 4. CDR3 length equals 13 residues. Assay: immunoSEQ multiplex PCR; the TCRdb copy retains only in-frame clones and omits some. The table shows under 95,000 clones, with around 93% occurring only once. The chain combines TRBV30 with TRBJ2-5; the match to TRBD1 covers 8 bases. The clonotype comes from a human donor in good health. The sequenced sample consisted of T cells isolated from PBMCs. CDR3 DNA: TGTGCCTGGAGTAGTGGACAGGGCGAGACCCAGTACTTC. As protein: CAWSSGQGETQYF.